This TCR beta chain was sequenced during a study of metastatic and nonmetastatic thyroid tumors. Study summary: Thyroid patients, malignant and benign, had repertoires compared across blood and tumor or nodule tissue.

Study outcomes and limitations: It was reportedly found that TCR beta diversity was significantly higher in malignant thyroid tumors than in benign nodules, a difference seen in both blood and tumor samples.

The CDR3 covers 15 residues. Germline CDR1 and CDR2: MDHEN and SYDVKM. V lost 5 bases to trimming and J lost 1 base, with 14 bases between them. Thyroid surgery was preceded by no treatment in any patient. This clone came up a few times. Its specificity is unknown. Per the authors' pipeline: CDR3 differences across clinicopathological groups were used to build a distant-metastasis classifier for papillary thyroid cancer. TCRdb used MiXCR to call clones anew from the PCR reads. TCRdb's processing, not the authors', yielded these V and J calls. This table has 6,500 to 8,500 clones, roughly a quarter appearing once.

The rearrangement links TRBV28 to TRBJ2-5; D is ambiguous. This TCR was recovered from a female donor with papillary thyroid cancer or a benign thyroid nodule (not recorded which). Some clones in this sample may be carry-over from other donors' samples. The sequencing input was tumor tissue. CDR3: CASSPDLPGQETQYF. The CDR3 region has the DNA TGTGCCAGCAGTCCCGACCTCCCGGGCCAAGAGACCCAGTACTTC.